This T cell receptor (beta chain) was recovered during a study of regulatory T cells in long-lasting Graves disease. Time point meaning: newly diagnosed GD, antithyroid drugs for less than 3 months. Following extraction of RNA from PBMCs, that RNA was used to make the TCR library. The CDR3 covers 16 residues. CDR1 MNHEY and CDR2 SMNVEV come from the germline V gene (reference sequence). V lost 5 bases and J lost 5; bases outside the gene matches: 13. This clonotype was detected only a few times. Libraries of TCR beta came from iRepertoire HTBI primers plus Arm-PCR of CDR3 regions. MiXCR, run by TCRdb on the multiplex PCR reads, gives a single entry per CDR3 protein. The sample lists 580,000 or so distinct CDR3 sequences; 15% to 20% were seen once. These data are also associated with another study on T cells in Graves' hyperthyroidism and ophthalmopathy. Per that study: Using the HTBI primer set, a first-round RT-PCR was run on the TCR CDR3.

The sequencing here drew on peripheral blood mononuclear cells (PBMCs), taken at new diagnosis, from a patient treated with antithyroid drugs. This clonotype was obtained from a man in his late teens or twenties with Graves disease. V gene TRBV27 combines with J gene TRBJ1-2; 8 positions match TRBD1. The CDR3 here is CASSPSPGTGLYGYTF. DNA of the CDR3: TGTGCCAGCAGTCCTTCCCCCGGGACAGGCCTTTATGGCTACACCTTC.